Described below is a single TCR beta chain sequence and its context. The antigen is undetermined. Per the authors' pipeline: It was from CDR3 differences across clinicopathological groups that a distant-metastasis classifier for papillary thyroid cancer was built. MiXCR was used by TCRdb to re-call the PCR reads. These V and J calls rely on TCRdb rather than the paper's analysis. The table has 15,000 to 18,000 clones, 3.5% to 4.5% seen once. CDR3 length: 13 amino acids. Germline V gene sequence: CDR1 SGHRS, CDR2 YFSETQ. V shed 4 bases, J shed 7 bases, and the junction held 4 bases outside the gene matches. This entry is derived from a study of metastatic and nonmetastatic thyroid tumors. For the study at large: Repertoires of blood and of tissue (tumor or nodule) from malignant and benign thyroid patients were compared.

Whole-study results and caveats: A significant increase in TCR beta diversity was reportedly seen in malignant thyroid tumors relative to benign nodules, in blood and tumor.

Ahead of thyroid surgery, no patient had received treatment of any kind. Material for sequencing was tumor tissue. The sequence was obtained from a female donor with papillary thyroid cancer or a benign thyroid nodule (not recorded which). Some clones in this sample may be carry-over from other donors' samples. The rearrangement joins TRBV5-1 to TRBJ2-1, with TRBD2 identical over 8 bases. CDR3: CASSLGTSNEQFF. The CDR3 DNA reads TGCGCCAGCAGCCTCGGGACTAGTAATGAGCAGTTCTTC.